Sequencing of this TCR beta chain was carried out in a study of shared clonotypes between healthy human individuals (dated by TCRdb to the early 2020s). With regard to the full study: Three men and a couple of women, aged 18 to 49 years, made up the cohort. For each donor, CD4 naive and CD4 memory were each run on three plates, CD8 naive on two plates, and CD8 memory on one plate. The study deeply sequenced blood TCR repertoires of about 5 healthy adults to estimate repertoire size and the extent of clonotype sharing between individuals. Different laboratories and diverse techniques were used to prepare libraries and sequence TCR repertoires, to increase sequencing depth and limit assay-specific biases. Each donor's leukapheresis produced roughly between roughly 0.9 and 9 billion PBMCs.

V and J are truncated by 1 base and 1 base respectively, leaving an intervening sequence of 9 bases. The germline V gene encodes CDR1 SGHNT and CDR2 YYREEE (reference sequence). Including cysteine and phenylalanine, the CDR3 has 15 amino acids. Only CDR3 DNA remains: 45 bases, in frame from the first base. Comment on this clone: The antigen it binds to is not known. One base away there is no much larger clone; base qualities are not given.

The paper as a whole reports these results and caveats: The genetic and exposure-history diversity represented was limited by the small number of donors. Only blood was sampled, and tissue TCR repertoires likely differ from those in blood. Compared with non-shared clonotypes, the clonotypes found in all four sorted-subset donors had higher generation probabilities. When a handful of donors were compared, the shared fraction of clonotypes was about 5% for naive CD4, about 4% for naive CD8, about 2.4% for memory CD4, and less than 0.5% for memory CD8. Incomplete sequencing was indicated by rarefaction of sorted-subset datasets, despite the large sequencing depth. Naive subsets generally had larger estimated clonotype richness than memory subsets. Based on pairwise subsampling, the degree of clonotype sharing among donors was expected to be affected by sequencing depth.

Using the deep immunoSEQ assay, multiplex PCR amplified TCR CDR3 regions from genomic DNA. Extracted genomic DNA from each cell subset was distributed evenly across all wells of several immunoSEQ 96-well plates, and each plate was treated as a replicate. For sorted subsets, each replicate PCR was loaded with around 220 ng genomic DNA, equivalent to 30,000 to 35,000 T cell genomes. Purified libraries were measured with a Qubit 3.0 fluorometer, size-checked on a Bioanalyzer 2100, and measured again with the KAPA Library Quantification kit. A separate single-read 150-cycle Illumina NextSeq 550 flow cell was used to sequence each immunoSEQ 96-well plate. Under the source paper's analysis protocol: The immunoSEQ output contained only junctional sequences without quality scores, so filtering could not match that applied to full-length reads. To assign V/J genes and CDR3, sequences were annotated against IMGT germline references using PyIR, a Python wrapper for IgBLAST v1.9. Any read was removed if the V/J assignment was weak (E-value above 1e-6), the CDR3 was missing, or the read contained stop codons, out-of-frame junctions, or ambiguous translated residues. V3J clonotypes were defined as sequences sharing an identical inferred V gene, J gene, and CDR3 amino acid sequence. To compute the percentage overlap between repertoires, the number of shared unique clonotypes was divided by the size of the smaller repertoire. Richness of each repertoire was evaluated using RTK rarefaction, the Chao1 estimator, and Recon v2.1 estimates of unobserved clonotypes. Generation probabilities were computed with OLGA for all TCRbeta clonotypes obtained by the gDNA method from several donors. TCRdb limited this immuneACCESS table to in-frame rearrangements with V and J called. A share of clones is missing; checked studies link under half to unresolved V genes, and the rest is unexplained. V and J calls and clone size are as listed in that table; D and trimming were resolved from the DNA. This sample holds some 500,000 clones; about 95% were observed only once. 0.05% to 0.07% of the sample comes from the top ten.

Donors were healthy HIV-negative adults with no recently reported acute infections or vaccinations. Every donor was a Caucasian adult residing in Nashville, Tennessee, USA. CD4+ T cells were enriched by magnetic negative selection, after which naive cells were positively selected on CD45RA and the negative fraction was taken as the memory subset. After blood collection by leukapheresis, PBMCs were isolated using Ficoll-Histopaque density gradient centrifugation and then cryopreserved in the vapor phase of liquid nitrogen. Purity and quantity of every magnetically sorted T cell population were checked by analytical flow cytometry. From each sorted fraction, genomic DNA was isolated and quantified by UV absorbance on a Nanodrop 2000c.

The sequenced material came from naive CD4+ T cells sorted from blood. According to the study, the label for this sample's cell subset or site signals: CD45RA+ positively selected. The rearrangement combines TRBV5-4 with TRBJ1-5; a confident D gene designation cannot be given. The receptor was derived from a woman younger than 45 in good health. The CDR3 protein is CASSLSPTSNQPQHF. The nucleotide sequence reads as follows: TGTGCCAGCAGCTTGTCTCCTACGAGCAATCAGCCCCAGCATTTT.